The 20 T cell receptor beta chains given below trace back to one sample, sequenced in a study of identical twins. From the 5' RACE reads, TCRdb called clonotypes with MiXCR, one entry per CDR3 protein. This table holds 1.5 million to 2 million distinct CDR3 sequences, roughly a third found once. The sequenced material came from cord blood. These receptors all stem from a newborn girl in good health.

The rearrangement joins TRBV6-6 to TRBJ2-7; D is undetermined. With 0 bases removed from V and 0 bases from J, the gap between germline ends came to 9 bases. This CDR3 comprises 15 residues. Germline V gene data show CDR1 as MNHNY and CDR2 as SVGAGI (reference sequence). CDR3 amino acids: CASSYSELDSYEQYF. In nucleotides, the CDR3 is TGTGCCAGCAGTTACTCGGAATTGGACTCCTACGAGCAGTACTTC.

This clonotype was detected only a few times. The CDR3 DNA follows: TGTGCCAGCAGTTTAGGCGGGGGGGCGTTAGAGCAGTTCTTC. Its protein is CASSLGGGALEQFF. The rearrangement joins TRBV27 to TRBJ2-1; 9 positions match TRBD2. Germline V gives CDR1 MNHEY, CDR2 SMNVEV (reference sequence). This CDR3 is 14 amino acids long. The V segment lost 2 bases and the J segment 10 bases; nucleotides outside the gene matches: 6.

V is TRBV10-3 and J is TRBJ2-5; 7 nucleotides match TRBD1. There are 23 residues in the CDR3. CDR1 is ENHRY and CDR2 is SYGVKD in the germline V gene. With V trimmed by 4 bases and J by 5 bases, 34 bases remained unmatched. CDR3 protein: CAISGILPLTKTGPPPPRETQYF. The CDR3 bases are TGTGCCATCAGTGGAATCCTTCCATTGACGAAGACAGGGCCTCCCCCCCCTCGCGAGACCCAGTACTTC.

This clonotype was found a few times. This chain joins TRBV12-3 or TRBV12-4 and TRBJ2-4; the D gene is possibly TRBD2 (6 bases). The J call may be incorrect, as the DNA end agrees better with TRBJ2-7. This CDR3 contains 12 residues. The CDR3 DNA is TGTGCCAGCAGTCCCCCGGGGGTCGAGCAGTACTTC. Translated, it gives CASSPPGVEQYF.

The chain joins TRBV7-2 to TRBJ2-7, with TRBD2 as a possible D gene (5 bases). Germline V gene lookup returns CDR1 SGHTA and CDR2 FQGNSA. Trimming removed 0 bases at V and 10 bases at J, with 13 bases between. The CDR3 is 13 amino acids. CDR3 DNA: TGTGCCAGCAGCTTAGCTGACGGGGTAGGACAGTACTTC. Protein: CASSLADGVGQYF. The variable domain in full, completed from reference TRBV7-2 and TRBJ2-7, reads GAGVSQSPSNKVTEKGKDVELRCDPISGHTALYWYRQSLGQGLEFLIYFQGNSAPDKSGLPSDRFSAERTGGSVSTLTIQRTQQEDSAVYLCASSLADGVGQYFGPGTRLTVT.

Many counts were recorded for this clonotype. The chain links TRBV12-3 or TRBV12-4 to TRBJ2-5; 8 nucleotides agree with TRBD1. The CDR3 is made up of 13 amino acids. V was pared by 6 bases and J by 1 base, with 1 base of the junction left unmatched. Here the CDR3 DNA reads TGTGCCAGCAGCCAGGGGGCCCAAGAGACCCAGTACTTC. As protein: CASSQGAQETQYF.

The CDR3 nucleotides read TGTGCCATCAGTCTTAACAGGGGGAACACTGAAGCTTTCTTT. Amino acids: CAISLNRGNTEAFF. This sequence joins TRBV10-3 and TRBJ1-1; 7 nucleotides agree with TRBD1. In germline, CDR1 is ENHRY, CDR2 SYGVKD. The V and J ends lost 5 bases and 1 base, in that order; junction bases with no gene match: 4. This CDR3 is built from 14 residues.

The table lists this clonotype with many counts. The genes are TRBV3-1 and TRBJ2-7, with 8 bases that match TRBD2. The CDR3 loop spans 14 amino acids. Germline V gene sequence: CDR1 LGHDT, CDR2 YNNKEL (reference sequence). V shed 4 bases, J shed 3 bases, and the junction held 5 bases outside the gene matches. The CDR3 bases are TGTGCCAGCAGCCCGAGCGGGAGAAGCTACGAGCAGTACTTC. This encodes CASSPSGRSYEQYF.

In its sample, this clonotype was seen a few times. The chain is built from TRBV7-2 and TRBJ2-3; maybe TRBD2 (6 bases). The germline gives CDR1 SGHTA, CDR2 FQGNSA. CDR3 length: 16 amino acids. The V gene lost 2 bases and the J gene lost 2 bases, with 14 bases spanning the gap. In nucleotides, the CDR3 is TGTGCCAGCAGCTTACGGTCTGGGGAGGTCACAGATACGCAGTATTTT. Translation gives CASSLRSGEVTDTQYF.

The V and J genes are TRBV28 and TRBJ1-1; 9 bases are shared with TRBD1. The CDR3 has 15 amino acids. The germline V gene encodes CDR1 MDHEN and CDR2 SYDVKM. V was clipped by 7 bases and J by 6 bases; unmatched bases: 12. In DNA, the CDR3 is TGTGCCAGCATGGGTCTACAGGGGGCTTGGGCTGAAGCTTTCTTT. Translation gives CASMGLQGAWAEAFF. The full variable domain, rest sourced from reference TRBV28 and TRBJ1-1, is DVKVTQSSRYLVKRTGEKVFLECVQDMDHENMFWYRQDPGLGLRLIYFSYDVKMKEKGDIPEGYSVSREKKERFSLILESASTNQTSMYLCASMGLQGAWAEAFFGQGTRLTVV.

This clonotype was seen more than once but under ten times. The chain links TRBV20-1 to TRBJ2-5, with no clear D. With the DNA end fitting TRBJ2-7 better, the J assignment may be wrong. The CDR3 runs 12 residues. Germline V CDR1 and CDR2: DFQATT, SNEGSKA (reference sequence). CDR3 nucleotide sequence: TGCAGTGCTACTCTCGTTATTCGCGAGCAGTACTTC. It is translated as CSATLVIREQYF.

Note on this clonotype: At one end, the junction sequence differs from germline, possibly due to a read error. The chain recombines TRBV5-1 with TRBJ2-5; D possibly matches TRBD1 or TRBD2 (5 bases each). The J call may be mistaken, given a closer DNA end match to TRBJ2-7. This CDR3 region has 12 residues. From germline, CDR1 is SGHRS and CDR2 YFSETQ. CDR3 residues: CTSSWDGYEQYF. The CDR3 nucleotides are TGCACCAGCAGCTGGGACGGCTACGAGCAGTACTTC.

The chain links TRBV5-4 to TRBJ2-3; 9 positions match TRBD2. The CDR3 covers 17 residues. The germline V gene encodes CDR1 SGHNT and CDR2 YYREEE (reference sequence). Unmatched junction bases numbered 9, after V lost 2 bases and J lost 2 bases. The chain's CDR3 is CASSFGTSRSPTDTQYF. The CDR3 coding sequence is TGTGCCAGCAGCTTTGGGACTAGCAGGAGCCCCACAGATACGCAGTATTTT.

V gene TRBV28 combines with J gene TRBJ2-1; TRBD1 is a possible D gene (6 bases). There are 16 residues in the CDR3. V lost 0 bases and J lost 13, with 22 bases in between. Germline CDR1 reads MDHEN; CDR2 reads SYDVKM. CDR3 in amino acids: CASSLWAHSAGETQFF. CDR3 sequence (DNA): TGTGCCAGCAGTTTATGGGCACACTCGGCAGGGGAGACCCAGTTCTTC.

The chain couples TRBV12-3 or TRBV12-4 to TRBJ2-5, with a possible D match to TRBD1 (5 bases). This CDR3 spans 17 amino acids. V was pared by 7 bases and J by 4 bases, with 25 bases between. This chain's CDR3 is CASTPERVGRGGETQYF. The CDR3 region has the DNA TGTGCCAGCACCCCTGAGAGAGTGGGTAGGGGTGGAGAGACCCAGTACTTC.

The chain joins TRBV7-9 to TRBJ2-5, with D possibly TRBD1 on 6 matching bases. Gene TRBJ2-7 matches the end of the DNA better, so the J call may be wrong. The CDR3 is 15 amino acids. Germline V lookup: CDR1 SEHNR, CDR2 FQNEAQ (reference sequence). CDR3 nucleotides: TGTGCCAGCAGCTTTCCCGAGACAGGATCCTACGAGCAGTACTTC. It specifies CASSFPETGSYEQYF.

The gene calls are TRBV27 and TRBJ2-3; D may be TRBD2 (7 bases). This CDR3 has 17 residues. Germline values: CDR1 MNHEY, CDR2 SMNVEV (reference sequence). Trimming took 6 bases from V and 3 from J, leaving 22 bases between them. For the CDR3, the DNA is TGTGCCAGCAGCCTATTCCGGGGGCGGGAGCTAACAGATACGCAGTATTTT. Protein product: CASSLFRGRELTDTQYF.

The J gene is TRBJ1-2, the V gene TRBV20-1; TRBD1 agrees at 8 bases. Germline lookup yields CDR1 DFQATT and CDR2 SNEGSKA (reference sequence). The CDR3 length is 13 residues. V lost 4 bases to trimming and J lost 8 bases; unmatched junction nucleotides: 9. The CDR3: CSATDRAFYGYTF. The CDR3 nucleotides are TGCAGTGCTACGGACAGGGCGTTTTACGGCTACACCTTC.

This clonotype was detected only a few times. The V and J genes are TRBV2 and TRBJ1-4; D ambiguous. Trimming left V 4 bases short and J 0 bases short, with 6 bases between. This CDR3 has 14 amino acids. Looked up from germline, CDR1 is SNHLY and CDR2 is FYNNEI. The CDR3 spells CASSVLSTNEKLFF. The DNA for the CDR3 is TGTGCCAGCAGTGTTCTTTCAACTAATGAAAAACTGTTTTTT. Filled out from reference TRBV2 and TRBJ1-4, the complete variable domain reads EPEVTQTPSHQVTQMGQEVILRCVPISNHLYFYWYRQILGQKVEFLVSFYNNEISEKSEIFDDQFSVERPDGSNFTLKIRSTKLEDSAMYFCASSVLSTNEKLFFGSGTQLSVL.

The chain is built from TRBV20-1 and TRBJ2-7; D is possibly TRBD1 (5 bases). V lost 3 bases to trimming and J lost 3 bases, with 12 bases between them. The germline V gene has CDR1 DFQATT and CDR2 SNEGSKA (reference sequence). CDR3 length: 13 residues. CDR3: CSARDPDSYEQYF. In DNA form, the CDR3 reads TGCAGTGCTAGGGACCCTGACAGCTACGAGCAGTACTTC.